Sequencing of this TCR beta chain was carried out in a study of cytomegalovirus exposure and HLA in healthy donors. The CDR3 is made up of 15 amino acids. Germline CDR1 and CDR2: SGHNT and YENEEA. After removal of 3 bases from V and 4 bases from J, the junction contained 3 bases not matched to a gene. Concerning this clone: The antigen is undetermined.

PCR used 60 Vbeta primers and 13 Jbeta primers. Assay: immunoSEQ multiplex PCR; the TCRdb copy retains only in-frame clones and omits some. The sample has 100,000 to 150,000 clones; 83% are singletons. Points from the study as a whole: Most TCR beta V segments were productive about 87% or about 30% of the time in an earlier analysis. Fewer N-insertions (relative to the roughly 720-donor mean) were reportedly seen in an Asian-associated ancestry cluster in a later analysis.

This sequence joins TRBV11-3 and TRBJ2-6; TRBD1 matches at 7 bases. The clonotype originates from a woman aged 40 to 49 in good health and CMV-seropositive. Sequences were obtained from PBMCs. In DNA form, the CDR3 reads TGTGCCAGCAGCTTGACAGGGTACGGGGCCAACGTCCTGACTTTC. Amino acid sequence: CASSLTGYGANVLTF.